This TCR beta chain stems from a study of blood T cells in healthy people across ages. About the research overall: Template switching caught about one barcoded beta molecule for each two T cells.

Using a J-beta primer mix together with a sample-barcoded 5' primer, a second PCR was run for about 6 to 12 cycles. Using its own MiXCR run on the 5' RACE reads, TCRdb lists one record per CDR3 protein. Of over 1,500,000 distinct CDR3 sequences in the sample, around half were seen once. This CDR3 is built from 12 residues. Trimming cost V 2 bases and J 6 bases, with 6 bases left between them. Germline CDR1 reads MGHDK; CDR2 reads SYGVNS. There were healthy Caucasian individuals from Russia, aged roughly 6 to 90, serving as donors. Approximately 10 milliliters was the volume of peripheral blood drawn from each donor.

This chain links TRBV25-1 with TRBJ2-3; no clear D. The material sequenced was blood. This receptor was identified in a woman aged 40 to 50 in good health. CDR3 amino acids: CASSERLDTQYF. The CDR3 DNA follows: TGTGCCAGCAGTGAACGGTTGGATACGCAGTATTTT.